The sequence of this T cell receptor (beta chain) was determined in a study of cytomegalovirus exposure and HLA in healthy donors. For the study at large: In an early release, HLA-typed donors contributed approximately 82 million unique TCR sequences. For the 300 to 450 genotyped donors, 80% to 90% fell within the Caucasian-associated ancestry cluster.

The PCR contained 60 Vbeta and 13 Jbeta primers. Libraries were prepared by immunoSEQ multiplex PCR; TCRdb keeps only in-frame clonotypes and omits some of them. The data contain roughly 170,000 clones, about four fifths of them seen just once; the ten biggest clones take up almost 7%. Broader study findings: In a later analysis, a genetic analysis reported fewer productive-TCR N-insertions in an Asian-associated ancestry cluster than the cohort average.

The V segment lost 2 bases and the J segment 2 bases; nucleotides outside the gene matches: 7. The CDR3 has 17 amino acids. Germline assignment: CDR1 MNHEY and CDR2 SMNVEV (reference sequence). Remarks on this clone: What it binds is unknown.

Sequencing was done on a sample of PBMCs. This rearrangement joins TRBV27 to TRBJ2-1; 9 bases line up with TRBD2. This TCR came from a man aged 30 to 39 in good health and CMV-seropositive. The CDR3 region has the DNA TGTGCCAGCAGTTTAAACCCAGCGGGAGGCCCCTACAATGAGCAGTTCTTC. As protein: CASSLNPAGGPYNEQFF.